Listed here are 19 T cell receptor beta chains from one sample, sequenced in a study of blood T cell repertoires in COVID-19. Generated by immunoSEQ multiplex PCR, the TCRdb table keeps only in-frame clones and is missing some. The table lists 150,000 to 200,000 clones, approximately 88% of them singletons, with roughly a tenth in the top ten. The specimen was peripheral blood. The receptors were sampled from a woman of 80 years or more with active or convalescent COVID-19.

This chain links TRBV7-9 with TRBJ2-7; maybe TRBD1 (5 bases). Trimming cost V 7 bases and J 5 bases, with 18 bases left between them. The V gene's germline CDR1 is SEHNR and CDR2 FQNEAQ (reference sequence). CDR3 length: 14 amino acids. The CDR3 DNA reads as TGTGCCAGCATCCCGTCCGAGACAGTGGACGAGCAGTACTTC. It encodes CASIPSETVDEQYF.

The chain uses TRBV3-1 (or the pseudogene TRBV3-2) and TRBJ1-2; D is perhaps TRBD1 (6 bases). The germline gives CDR1 LGHDT, CDR2 YNNKEL (reference sequence). Trimming removed 2 bases at V and 7 bases at J, with 11 bases between. This CDR3 has 13 amino acids. DNA for the CDR3: TGTGCCAGCAGCCAAATACAGGGATCTGGCTACACCTTC. It is translated as CASSQIQGSGYTF.

The chain links TRBV19 to TRBJ1-2, with unresolved D. V gave up 7 bases and J gave up 4 bases, with 16 bases separating them. The CDR3 length is 14 residues. The germline V gene has CDR1 LNHDA and CDR2 SQIVND (reference sequence). CDR3 bases: TGTGCCAGTACGCCCACCGCGGTTTTCTATGGCTACACCTTC. Its translation: CASTPTAVFYGYTF.

CDR3 protein: CASSLDSHYTGELFF. The CDR3 coding sequence is TGTGCCAGCAGCTTAGATAGCCACTACACCGGGGAGCTGTTTTTT. V is TRBV7-6 and J is TRBJ2-2; the D is unclear. The germline gives CDR1 SGHVS, CDR2 FNYEAQ. The CDR3 is 15 residues long. V shed 1 base and J shed 3 bases, with 9 bases lying between them.

This rearrangement joins TRBV19 to TRBJ2-7; maybe TRBD1 (5 bases). The germline V and J ends were trimmed by 0 bases and 4 bases, with 13 bases remaining between them. This CDR3 comprises 15 residues. Germline lookup yields CDR1 LNHDA and CDR2 SQIVND (reference sequence). In DNA, the CDR3 is TGTGCCAGTAGTATAGATCAGGGCAGTCCGTACGAGCAGTACTTC. Translated, it gives CASSIDQGSPYEQYF.

This chain links TRBV7-9 with TRBJ2-1, with 7 bases lining up with TRBD1. Trimming cost V 5 bases and J 6 bases; bases outside gene matches: 7. CDR3 size: 14 residues. Germline V gene data show CDR1 as SEHNR and CDR2 as FQNEAQ (reference sequence). CDR3 in DNA: TGTGCCAGCAGCCCTCCTACAGGGGTCAATGAGCAGTTCTTC. This codes for CASSPPTGVNEQFF.

The chain has TRBV7-2 and TRBJ2-5, with 10 bases identical to TRBD2. CDR3 length: 15 amino acids. Germline V gene lookup returns CDR1 SGHTA and CDR2 FQGNSA. With V trimmed by 1 base and J by 5 bases, 4 bases remained unmatched. The CDR3 DNA is TGTGCCAGCAGCTTAGGAATTAGCGGGGGGGAGACCCAGTACTTC. Its protein is CASSLGISGGETQYF.

The chain has TRBV6-2 or TRBV6-3 and TRBJ2-2; D is possibly TRBD2 (5 bases). Germline CDR1 reads MNHEY; CDR2 reads SVGEGT. V lost 5 bases and J lost 5, with 6 bases in between. The CDR3 consists of 12 residues. The CDR3 sequence is CASSQRTGELFF. The CDR3 coding sequence is TGTGCCAGCAGTCAGCGGACCGGGGAGCTGTTTTTT.

In regard to this clone: Other DNA sequences from this sample encode an identical CDR3 as well. V gene TRBV10-3 combines with J gene TRBJ1-5; 9 nucleotides align to TRBD1. This CDR3 is built from 15 residues. V was pared by 0 bases and J by 4 bases, with 1 base of the junction left unmatched. Germline V gene data show CDR1 as ENHRY and CDR2 as SYGVKD. CDR3: CAISESGQGNQPQHF. The CDR3 bases are TGTGCCATCAGTGAGTCGGGACAGGGAAATCAGCCCCAGCATTTT.

V and J are TRBV5-8 and TRBJ1-2; possible D gene TRBD1, 6 bases. The CDR3 runs to 13 residues. The V gene lost 4 bases and the J gene lost 6 bases, with 13 bases spanning the gap. Germline CDR1 SGHTS, CDR2 YDEGEE. CDR3 loop: CASSRREGDGYTF. CDR3 DNA: TGTGCCAGCAGCCGGAGGGAGGGGGATGGCTACACCTTC.

In nucleotides, the CDR3 is TGTGCCTGGAGTGCCCCGGAGTGGGAGTGGGAAAAACTGTTTTTT. Residues: CAWSAPEWEWEKLFF. This chain uses TRBV30 with TRBJ1-4; D is ambiguous. Germline CDR1 GTSNPN, CDR2 SVGIG (reference sequence). V lost 1 base and J 8 bases, leaving 17 bases between the germline ends. The CDR3 covers 15 residues.

The chain employs TRBV19 and TRBJ2-5, with 11 bases lining up with TRBD2. CDR1 is LNHDA and CDR2 is SQIVND in the germline V gene (reference sequence). The CDR3 spans 16 residues. Germline trimming cut 5 bases from V and 2 bases from J; bases unmatched to any gene: 7. The CDR3 coding sequence is TGTGCCAGTAGTCCCCAGACTAGCGGGGCGCAAGAGACCCAGTACTTC. It yields the protein CASSPQTSGAQETQYF.

The chain joins TRBV7-6 to TRBJ1-3, with D unresolved. Between the trimmed V and J ends, which lost 1 base and 4 bases, there was a span of 11 bases. There are 15 residues in the CDR3. Germline V gene lookup returns CDR1 SGHVS and CDR2 FNYEAQ. As DNA, the CDR3 is TGTGCCAGCAGCTTAGTGTCCGGGATAGGAAACACCATATATTTT. This translates into CASSLVSGIGNTIYF.

This clone was seen a single time. The chain couples TRBV19 to TRBJ1-2; tentatively, D is TRBD1 (5 bases). V was shortened by 8 bases and J by 4 bases, with 17 bases between the two germline ends. The CDR3 extends over 14 amino acids. Germline-derived CDR1 and CDR2 are LNHDA and SQIVND (reference sequence). CDR3 in DNA: TGTGCCAGTTTCCTAGGGCAGGGTGGCTATGGCTACACCTTC. Amino acids: CASFLGQGGYGYTF.

This chain joins TRBV10-3 and TRBJ2-7; D perhaps matches TRBD2 (5 bases). Germline V gives CDR1 ENHRY, CDR2 SYGVKD. This CDR3 is built from 14 residues. V dropped 0 bases and J dropped 0 bases, with 6 bases sitting between them. The CDR3 region has the DNA TGTGCCATCAGTGAGTCGGAGGTCTCCTACGAGCAGTACTTC. Residues: CAISESEVSYEQYF.

V usage is TRBV5-1 and J usage is TRBJ1-6, with D possibly TRBD1 on 6 matching bases. The V gene's germline CDR1 is SGHRS and CDR2 YFSETQ. V shed 2 bases and J shed 6 bases, with 12 bases lying between them. This CDR3 has 15 residues. Here the CDR3 reads CASSLGDTVNSPLHF. The DNA for the CDR3 is TGCGCCAGCAGCTTAGGGGACACCGTTAATTCACCCCTCCACTTT.

The V call is TRBV6-2 or TRBV6-3, the J call TRBJ1-1, with TRBD1 matching over 8 bases. The CDR3 sequence is 14 residues long. With V trimmed by 7 bases and J by 5 bases, 9 bases remained unmatched. Germline CDR1 reads MNHEY; CDR2 reads SVGEGT. Here the CDR3 DNA reads TGTGCCAGCATCCCTACAGGGGGGCGGACTGAAGCTTTCTTT. It codes for CASIPTGGRTEAFF.

The chain employs TRBV4-3 and TRBJ2-3, with D unresolved. Deletions cut 0 bases from V and 0 bases from J, with 10 bases between. Germline CDR1 and CDR2: LGHNA and YSLEER. The length of the CDR3 is 16 residues. CDR3: CASSQERPPSTDTQYF. Written as DNA, the CDR3 is TGCGCCAGCAGCCAAGAGCGGCCCCCCAGCACAGATACGCAGTATTTT.

The J gene is TRBJ2-5, the V gene TRBV18, with D maybe TRBD1 (5 bases). The CDR3 contains 15 residues. Germline CDR1 KGHSH, CDR2 LQKENI. V was cut by 0 bases and J by 5 bases, with 13 bases left in between. CDR3 DNA: TGTGCCAGCTCACCACCGGTAGGGCAGGGCGAGACCCAGTACTTC. Its translation is CASSPPVGQGETQYF.